Presented here are 28 T cell receptor beta chains from one specimen sequenced in a study of T cells in localized non-small cell lung cancer. The data were produced by immunoSEQ multiplex PCR, yet TCRdb's version contains in-frame clones alone and is incomplete. In the table there are 90,000 to 100,000 clones, roughly 91% of which are singletons. Sequenced material: PBMCs, taken before any cancer treatment. The receptors were gathered from a woman aged 35-70 years with stage II squamous cell lung carcinoma.

The chain carries TRBV30 and TRBJ1-6, with D maybe TRBD1 (5 bases). Trimming removed 2 bases from V and 4 bases from J, with 18 bases in between. The CDR3 extends over 17 amino acids. CDR1 and CDR2 (germline): GTSNPN, SVGIG (reference sequence). The CDR3, as DNA: TGTGCCTGGAGTCCACCCAATCGTGGGGGATATAATTCACCCCTCCACTTT. Translation gives CAWSPPNRGGYNSPLHF.

The chain carries TRBV5-1 and TRBJ1-5; D is possibly TRBD1 (6 bases). The V and J ends lost 4 bases and 3 bases respectively, with 14 bases between them. This CDR3 region has 15 residues. In germline, CDR1 is SGHRS, CDR2 YFSETQ. CDR3 sequence: CASSDMTGLNQPQHF. Here the CDR3 DNA reads TGCGCCAGCAGCGATATGACAGGACTCAATCAGCCCCAGCATTTT.

DNA for the CDR3: TGTGCCAGCAGTACAAGAACAGGGAACACTGAAGCTTTCTTT. Amino acid sequence: CASSTRTGNTEAFF. The chain is built from TRBV6-5 and TRBJ1-1, with a weak D call TRBD1 (5 bases). This CDR3 has 14 residues. Germline CDR1 is MNHEY and CDR2 is SVGAGI. The ends were cut back, 5 bases at V and 1 base at J, with 11 bases in the middle.

The chain uses TRBV2 and TRBJ2-1; 10 nucleotides align to TRBD2. J lost 6 bases, V lost 6 bases, and 8 bases had no gene match. Germline values: CDR1 SNHLY, CDR2 FYNNEI. This CDR3 has 15 amino acids. CDR3 nucleotides: TGTGCCAGCAGCCCCCTAGCGGGAGACGGCAATGAGCAGTTCTTC. This codes for CASSPLAGDGNEQFF.

The chain combines TRBV28 with TRBJ1-3; possible D gene TRBD1, 6 bases. This CDR3 has 14 residues. V lost 8 bases and J lost 4, with 15 bases in between. In germline, CDR1 is MDHEN, CDR2 SYDVKM. The CDR3 DNA sequence: TGTGCCAGCTGGGCGGGGGCGTTGGGAAACACCATATATTTT. The encoded protein is CASWAGALGNTIYF.

The chain is built from TRBV5-1 and TRBJ1-3; D is uncertain. This CDR3 contains 15 residues. Deletions cut 0 bases from V and 0 bases from J, with 7 bases between. CDR1 is SGHRS, CDR2 YFSETQ, per germline. CDR3 nucleotide sequence: TGCGCCAGCAGCTTGGCTTCCACCTCTGGAAACACCATATATTTT. Residues: CASSLASTSGNTIYF. Complete variable domain (other parts from reference TRBV5-1 and TRBJ1-3): KAGVTQTPRYLIKTRGQQVTLSCSPISGHRSVSWYQQTPGQGLQFLFEYFSETQRNKGNFPGRFSGRQFSNSRSEMNVSTLELGDSALYLCASSLASTSGNTIYFGEGSWLTVV.

This chain uses TRBV6-5 with TRBJ1-6; TRBD1 is a possible D gene (6 bases). Germline CDR1 reads MNHEY; CDR2 reads SVGAGI. The CDR3 runs 13 residues. V dropped 11 bases and J dropped 6 bases, with 14 bases sitting between them. The CDR3: CAGKQGANSPLHF. The CDR3 DNA follows: TGTGCCGGTAAACAGGGTGCTAATTCACCCCTCCACTTT.

The rearrangement joins TRBV29-1 to TRBJ1-2; 7 bases map to TRBD1. The CDR3 is 13 residues long. The J segment lost 4 bases and the V segment lost 6 bases, leaving 8 bases of the junction unmatched. The germline V gene has CDR1 SQVTM and CDR2 ANQGSEA. CDR3: CSVTGTASYGYTF. Here the CDR3 DNA reads TGCAGCGTGACAGGGACCGCTAGCTATGGCTACACCTTC.

V and J are TRBV27 and TRBJ1-4; D perhaps matches TRBD1 (6 bases). Per germline, CDR1 MNHEY and CDR2 SMNVEV (reference sequence). The V and J ends lost 3 bases and 8 bases respectively, with 13 bases between them. This CDR3 is built from 14 residues. CDR3 nucleotides: TGTGCCAGCAGTTTTTCCGGGGGCTCCGAAAAACTGTTTTTT. Its protein is CASSFSGGSEKLFF.

V usage is TRBV6-1 and J usage is TRBJ2-7; unclear D gene. Trimming took off 2 bases at V and 6 bases at J, with 8 bases between the two ends. Per the germline V gene, CDR1 is MNHNS and CDR2 is SASEGT. This CDR3 comprises 12 residues. CDR3 loop: CASSELRVEQYF. DNA for the CDR3: TGTGCCAGCAGTGAATTACGGGTCGAGCAGTACTTC.

The count of this clone is one. This rearrangement joins TRBV11-2 to TRBJ2-3; 7 bases are shared with TRBD2. The CDR3 covers 14 residues. The germline V gene has CDR1 SGHAT and CDR2 FQNNGV. J gave up 1 base and V 5 bases, and 3 bases lay outside the gene matches. Here the CDR3 DNA reads TGTGCCAGCAGCCGTGGGGGGGGCACAGATACGCAGTATTTT. Protein: CASSRGGGTDTQYF.

The chain's CDR3 is CASSLATGPGQGSYEQYF. In DNA, the CDR3 is TGCGCCAGCAGCTTGGCGACCGGGCCGGGACAGGGTTCCTACGAGCAGTACTTC. This chain uses TRBV5-1 with TRBJ2-7, with 9 bases fitting TRBD1. J lost 1 base, V lost 0 bases, and 11 bases had no gene match. The CDR3 runs 18 residues. Germline CDR1 SGHRS, CDR2 YFSETQ.

The CDR3 nucleotides read TGTGCCAGCAGCTTGCTCAACGACTACGAGCAGTACTTC. Its translation is CASSLLNDYEQYF. This chain connects TRBV5-4 to TRBJ2-7; D remains ambiguous. Per germline, CDR1 SGHNT and CDR2 YYREEE (reference sequence). The CDR3 covers 13 residues. The V and J ends lost 1 base and 3 bases respectively, with 8 bases between them.

The chain combines TRBV6-5 with TRBJ2-7, with TRBD1 identical over 7 bases. In germline, CDR1 is MNHEY, CDR2 SVGAGI. This CDR3 is 16 amino acids long. The trim removed 2 bases at V and 2 bases at J, leaving 9 bases unmatched. The CDR3 here is CASSYRRGQPTYEQYF. CDR3 DNA: TGTGCCAGCAGTTACCGCCGGGGACAGCCCACCTACGAGCAGTACTTC.

The chain uses TRBV15 and TRBJ2-6; 7 nucleotides match TRBD1. The J segment lost 3 bases and the V segment lost 9 bases, leaving 5 bases of the junction unmatched. Germline V lookup: CDR1 LNHNV, CDR2 YYDKDF (reference sequence). This CDR3 has 14 amino acids. CDR3 in amino acids: CATSTGNGANVLTF. CDR3 sequence (DNA): TGTGCCACGTCGACAGGGAATGGGGCCAACGTCCTGACTTTC.

The chain is built from TRBV5-6 and TRBJ1-1, with D perhaps matching TRBD1 (6 bases). There are 15 residues in the CDR3. V lost 2 bases, J lost 4 bases, and 15 bases lay in between. CDR1 and CDR2 (germline): SGHDT, YYEEEE. The CDR3 here is CASSLFRGGATEAFF. CDR3 sequence (DNA): TGTGCCAGCAGCTTATTTAGGGGGGGAGCCACTGAAGCTTTCTTT.

The rearrangement links TRBV25-1 to TRBJ2-2; D is undetermined. The CDR3 loop spans 12 amino acids. The V end lost 4 bases, the J end lost 4 bases, and 4 bases lay between the germline ends. Germline CDR1 reads MGHDK; CDR2 reads SYGVNS. The CDR3 reads CASSVTTGELFF. The CDR3 coding sequence is TGTGCCAGCAGTGTCACCACCGGGGAGCTGTTTTTT. Combining the CDR3 with reference TRBV25-1 and TRBJ2-2 gives the whole variable domain EADIYQTPRYLVIGTGKKITLECSQTMGHDKMYWYQQDPGMELHLIHYSYGVNSTEKGDLSSESTVSRIRTEHFPLTLESARPSHTSQYLCASSVTTGELFFGEGSRLTVL.

The gene calls are TRBV6-1 and TRBJ2-7; 9 bases agree with TRBD1. Germline loops: CDR1 MNHNS, CDR2 SASEGT. The junction had 6 bases not matched to a gene; V was cut back by 4 bases and J by 5 bases. The CDR3 is 14 amino acids. This CDR3 is CASSAETGGHEQYF. DNA of the CDR3: TGTGCCAGCAGTGCCGAAACAGGGGGCCACGAGCAGTACTTC.

This rearrangement joins TRBV19 to TRBJ1-5; TRBD1 agrees at 10 bases. V was pared by 6 bases and J by 6 bases, with 2 bases of the junction left unmatched. The length of the CDR3 is 13 residues. From germline, CDR1 is LNHDA and CDR2 SQIVND (reference sequence). The CDR3 reads CASSGTGVQPQHF. The CDR3 nucleotides are TGTGCCAGTAGCGGGACAGGGGTTCAGCCCCAGCATTTT.

The chain recombines TRBV14 with TRBJ1-1; 7 nucleotides align to TRBD1. The CDR3 has 15 amino acids. Germline assignment: CDR1 SGHDN and CDR2 FVKESK. The junction had 4 bases not matched to a gene; V was cut back by 2 bases and J by 1 base. The CDR3 region is CASSQNRGKNTEAFF. The CDR3 region has the DNA TGTGCCAGCAGCCAAAACAGGGGAAAGAACACTGAAGCTTTCTTT.

Only one count was recorded for this clone. The chain combines TRBV7-8 with TRBJ2-2; 7 bases agree with TRBD1. V was clipped by 2 bases and J by 2 bases; unmatched bases: 8. Germline-derived CDR1 and CDR2 are SGHVS and FQNEAQ. This CDR3 contains 17 residues. The CDR3 region has the DNA TGTGCCAGCAGCTTACCCGTTACAGGGGCCAACACCGGGGAGCTGTTTTTT. Its translation: CASSLPVTGANTGELFF.

The CDR3 reads CSAEGREGTDTQYF. The CDR3 region has the DNA TGCAGCGCCGAGGGGCGGGAAGGGACAGATACGCAGTATTTT. V and J are TRBV29-1 and TRBJ2-3; a weak D match, TRBD2 (6 bases). The CDR3 totals 14 residues. Germline CDR1 is SQVTM and CDR2 is ANQGSEA. V was clipped by 7 bases and J by 3 bases, with 17 bases between them.

V usage is TRBV2 and J usage is TRBJ1-4; maybe TRBD1 (6 bases). The CDR3 sequence is 15 residues long. Per germline, CDR1 SNHLY and CDR2 FYNNEI. V was pared by 2 bases and J by 8 bases, with 15 bases between. CDR3 sequence (DNA): TGTGCCAGCAGTGAAATGGGGGGCAGGGGCGAAAAACTGTTTTTT. Its translation is CASSEMGGRGEKLFF.

The V and J genes are TRBV7-9 and TRBJ2-4; D may match TRBD1 or TRBD2 (5 bases each). Germline values: CDR1 SEHNR, CDR2 FQNEAQ (reference sequence). With 5 bases removed from V and 3 bases from J, the gap between germline ends came to 20 bases. This CDR3 comprises 17 residues. The CDR3 reads CASSRTLGDLYKNIQYF. The CDR3 DNA sequence: TGTGCCAGCAGCCGGACACTAGGGGATCTGTACAAAAACATTCAGTACTTC.

The chain combines TRBV5-4 with TRBJ2-7, with TRBD1 as a possible D gene (5 bases). Germline V gene lookup returns CDR1 SGHNT and CDR2 YYREEE (reference sequence). The CDR3 runs 13 residues. With 4 bases removed from V and 5 bases from J, the gap between germline ends came to 13 bases. The CDR3 region has the DNA TGTGCCAGCAGCCAAGACCAGGGCCACGAGCAGTACTTC. This sequence encodes CASSQDQGHEQYF. Full variable domain (remainder filled in from reference TRBV5-4 and TRBJ2-7): ETGVTQSPTHLIKTRGQQVTLRCSSQSGHNTVSWYQQALGQGPQFIFQYYREEENGRGNFPPRFSGLQFPNYSSELNVNALELDDSALYLCASSQDQGHEQYFGPGTRLTVT.

The J gene is TRBJ1-1, the V gene TRBV5-6, with D hard to call. Germline-derived CDR1 and CDR2 are SGHDT and YYEEEE. V lost 2 bases and J 7 bases, leaving 15 bases between the germline ends. This CDR3 region has 14 residues. The CDR3 here is CASSLRWAPSEAFF. CDR3 bases: TGTGCCAGCAGCTTACGTTGGGCACCTAGTGAAGCTTTCTTT.

The chain carries TRBV6-1 and TRBJ1-6, with D possibly TRBD1 on 6 matching bases. CDR3 length: 16 residues. The V gene lost 2 bases and the J gene lost 6 bases, with 14 bases spanning the gap. Looked up from germline, CDR1 is MNHNS and CDR2 is SASEGT. CDR3 region: CASSERGGRGNSPLHF. The CDR3 bases are TGTGCCAGCAGTGAAAGGGGGGGGCGGGGTAATTCACCCCTCCACTTT.

The chain links TRBV21-1 to TRBJ2-7; the table calls TRBD1, which could not be checked here. TRBV21-1 is a listed pseudogene. The CDR3 totals 16 residues. CDR3 nucleotides: TGTGCCAGCAGCAAAGCGCCGGGGGACAGGTCGTACGAGCAGTACTTC. This sequence encodes CASSKAPGDRSYEQYF.